This T cell receptor (beta chain) was recovered during a study of PD-1 blockade in classical Hodgkin lymphoma. Details on this clone: Its antigen remains unknown.

Findings and limits, study-wide: By C4D1, diversity of CD4+ TCRs had risen significantly, whereas that of CD8+ TCRs had not. Baseline TCR diversity was reportedly lower in newly diagnosed patients than in healthy donors. It was reported as lower still in relapsed/refractory patients. Exclusion applied to patients who initiated nivolumab less than 1 year following ASCT.

Sequencing used immunoSEQ multiplex PCR; TCRdb keeps in-frame clones, though not all of them. The table records over 50,000 clones, 70% to 90% of them present only once. Time point of the sample: cycle 4 day 1 (C4D1), after 6 weeks of nivolumab. Brentuximab vedotin exposure varied among the patients, all of whom had relapsed after autologous stem cell transplantation. The CDR3 is made up of 18 amino acids. Trimming removed 0 bases at V and 2 bases at J, with 17 bases between. Germline V CDR1 and CDR2: SGHTA, FQGNSA. The receptor's source is a human donor with classical Hodgkin lymphoma. Material: peripheral blood mononuclear cells (PBMCs), obtained before the fourth cycle of nivolumab. The chain recombines TRBV7-2 with TRBJ1-5; D unresolved. The chain's CDR3 is CASSLAPRGADGNQPQHF. The CDR3, as DNA: TGTGCCAGCAGCTTAGCCCCGCGAGGCGCCGATGGCAATCAGCCCCAGCATTTT.